The next 28 T cell receptor beta chains were all read from a single sample in a study of OX40 agonist ivuxolimab in advanced cancers. This table comes from immunoSEQ multiplex PCR, and its TCRdb copy is limited to in-frame clones, with some not included. Counted here are about 78,000 clones, 87% occurring once; the ten biggest clones make up just under 0.25%. Sequencing was performed on CD4+ or CD8+ T cells sorted from blood, taken in a trial of the OX40 agonist ivuxolimab. The source of these receptors is an adult with an advanced solid tumor such as melanoma, head and neck, liver or kidney cancer.

This sequence joins TRBV10-1 and TRBJ1-3, with D unclear. CDR1 is WNHNN and CDR2 is SYGVQD in the germline V gene (reference sequence). V lost 3 bases and J 0 bases, leaving 6 bases between the germline ends. The CDR3 extends over 14 amino acids. The CDR3 DNA follows: TGCGCCAGCAGTGATGGATCCTCTGGAAACACCATATATTTT. This codes for CASSDGSSGNTIYF.

J is TRBJ1-2 and V is TRBV27, with 9 bases identical to TRBD1. The CDR3 runs to 14 residues. The V segment lost 6 bases and the J segment 4 bases; nucleotides outside the gene matches: 6. Germline V lookup: CDR1 MNHEY, CDR2 SMNVEV (reference sequence). As DNA, the CDR3 is TGTGCCAGCAGAACCGGACAGGGGACCTATGGCTACACCTTC. Translating it yields CASRTGQGTYGYTF.

V gene TRBV29-1 combines with J gene TRBJ1-4; D gene uncertain. Deletions cut 6 bases from V and 4 bases from J, with 15 bases between. The germline gives CDR1 SQVTM, CDR2 ANQGSEA. The CDR3 contains 14 residues. The CDR3 nucleotides are TGCAGCGTGTCCGCGGGTGCCTTTAATGAAAAACTGTTTTTT. Translation gives CSVSAGAFNEKLFF.

The V and J genes are TRBV28 and TRBJ1-4; the D gene is possibly TRBD1 (5 bases). V was clipped by 6 bases and J by 0 bases, with 11 bases between them. The CDR3 covers 15 residues. Germline V gives CDR1 MDHEN, CDR2 SYDVKM. The CDR3 region has the DNA TGTGCCAGCAGCACCACAGGAGCAACTAATGAAAAACTGTTTTTT. This translates into CASSTTGATNEKLFF. Variable domain in full (rest from reference TRBV28 and TRBJ1-4): DVKVTQSSRYLVKRTGEKVFLECVQDMDHENMFWYRQDPGLGLRLIYFSYDVKMKEKGDIPEGYSVSREKKERFSLILESASTNQTSMYLCASSTTGATNEKLFFGSGTQLSVL.

V gene TRBV5-1 combines with J gene TRBJ1-2, with 7 positions matching TRBD1. Germline assignment: CDR1 SGHRS and CDR2 YFSETQ. With 0 bases clipped from V and 3 bases from J, the junction kept 11 bases outside the gene matches. The CDR3 length is 17 residues. DNA of the CDR3: TGCGCCAGCAGCTTGGGCGGGACAGCCCCTAACTACTATGGCTACACCTTC. Amino acid sequence: CASSLGGTAPNYYGYTF.

V is TRBV9 and J is TRBJ2-5; 8 positions agree with TRBD1. V lost 4 bases to trimming and J lost 3 bases; unmatched junction nucleotides: 11. This CDR3 contains 16 residues. Germline V gene data show CDR1 as SGDLS and CDR2 as YYNGEE. CDR3 DNA sequence: TGTGCCAGCAGCTTTGGAGGGCCAGGGGGCAAAGAGACCCAGTACTTC. Amino acids: CASSFGGPGGKETQYF.

J is TRBJ1-1 and V is TRBV18, with D hard to call. V lost 3 bases and J 2 bases, leaving 13 bases between the germline ends. The germline gives CDR1 KGHSH, CDR2 LQKENI. The CDR3 length is 15 residues. CDR3 sequence reads: CASSPRILGNTEAFF. The CDR3 DNA reads TGTGCCAGCTCACCCAGAATATTAGGAAACACTGAAGCTTTCTTT.

CDR3 nucleotides: TGTGCCATCAGTGGAAACAGGGCATCGGGTTTTTTGGGGGGGGCCAACGTCCTGACTTTC. This encodes CAISGNRASGFLGGANVLTF. This rearrangement joins TRBV10-3 to TRBJ2-6; tentative D call: TRBD1 (6 bases). Deletions cut 4 bases from V and 4 bases from J, with 26 bases between. Per the germline V gene, CDR1 is ENHRY and CDR2 is SYGVKD. The CDR3 is made up of 20 amino acids.

This chain uses TRBV11-1 with TRBJ2-2; D remains ambiguous. V was trimmed by 5 bases and J by 4 bases, leaving 14 bases between them. The CDR3 runs to 15 residues. Germline CDR1 is SGHAT and CDR2 is FQDESV (reference sequence). CDR3 coding DNA: TGTGCCAGCAGCGGGGTGGAGAGTTCCACCGGGGAGCTGTTTTTT. This gives the protein CASSGVESSTGELFF.

The chain combines TRBV9 with TRBJ2-3, with 12 bases matching TRBD2. This CDR3 is built from 16 residues. V was clipped by 3 bases and J by 6 bases; unmatched bases: 8. The V gene's germline CDR1 is SGDLS and CDR2 YYNGEE. This CDR3 is CASSETSGRIADTQYF. DNA for the CDR3: TGTGCCAGCAGCGAGACTAGCGGGAGAATCGCGGATACGCAGTATTTT.

This clone has only one observation. The chain is built from TRBV11-3 and TRBJ2-4; 10 nucleotides line up with TRBD2. The CDR3 has 14 amino acids. CDR1 and CDR2 (germline): SGHNT, YENEEA. Trimming removed 6 bases from V and 8 bases from J; junction bases left unmatched: 7. As DNA, the CDR3 is TGTGCCAGCAGGTATACTAGCGGGAAGGACATTCAGTACTTC. Translating gives CASRYTSGKDIQYF.

This clone was detected a few times. The chain carries TRBV10-3 and TRBJ2-7; D may be TRBD1 or TRBD2 (7 bases each). The CDR3 has 13 amino acids. In germline, CDR1 is ENHRY, CDR2 SYGVKD. Trimming pared 7 bases from V and 6 bases from J, leaving 16 bases between. The CDR3 reads CAITSGAGGEQYF. DNA for the CDR3: TGTGCCATCACGAGCGGGGCAGGGGGCGAGCAGTACTTC.

The chain is built from TRBV27 and TRBJ2-7; the D is unclear. Trimming took off 2 bases at V and 2 bases at J, with 7 bases between the two ends. The CDR3 sequence is 13 residues long. Germline loops: CDR1 MNHEY, CDR2 SMNVEV (reference sequence). CDR3 nucleotides: TGTGCCAGCAGTTTACGGGCGACCTACGAGCAGTACTTC. Its protein product is CASSLRATYEQYF.

CDR3 region: CASRPLSTRQGGTEAFF. The DNA of the CDR3 is TGTGCCAGCAGACCTCTTTCCACTCGACAGGGGGGAACTGAAGCTTTCTTT. The rearrangement uses TRBV27 and TRBJ1-1; 9 bases agree with TRBD1. V was clipped by 6 bases and J by 5 bases; unmatched bases: 16. The CDR3 runs 17 residues. The germline gives CDR1 MNHEY, CDR2 SMNVEV (reference sequence).

V gene TRBV28 combines with J gene TRBJ2-3; 10 bases are shared with TRBD2. Germline assignment: CDR1 MDHEN and CDR2 SYDVKM. With V trimmed by 10 bases and J by 0 bases, 4 bases remained unmatched. The CDR3 is 14 residues long. CDR3: CATILAGSTDTQYF. CDR3 sequence (DNA): TGTGCCACCATACTAGCGGGGAGCACAGATACGCAGTATTTT.

The chain is built from TRBV5-6 and TRBJ2-6; 7 nucleotides align to TRBD1. J was trimmed by 0 bases and V by 5 bases; bases with no gene match: 11. The CDR3 loop spans 18 amino acids. The germline CDR1 and CDR2 sequences are SGHDT and YYEEEE. The chain's CDR3 is CASSQQGIFFSGANVLTF. The CDR3 region has the DNA TGTGCCAGCAGTCAACAGGGGATATTCTTCTCTGGGGCCAACGTCCTGACTTTC.

Only a few counts were recorded for this clone. The chain links TRBV5-1 to TRBJ2-7; 8 nucleotides match TRBD2. The trim removed 2 bases at V and 6 bases at J, leaving 10 bases unmatched. This CDR3 is built from 15 residues. CDR1 is SGHRS, CDR2 YFSETQ, per germline. The CDR3 is CASSFGSGTGGEQYF. The CDR3 nucleotides are TGCGCCAGCAGCTTTGGTAGCGGGACCGGGGGCGAGCAGTACTTC.

The chain recombines TRBV18 with TRBJ2-2; 7 bases align to TRBD1. V was clipped by 3 bases and J by 4 bases; unmatched bases: 8. CDR3 length: 16 residues. Germline CDR1 is KGHSH and CDR2 is LQKENI. This CDR3 is CASSPDRHYVTGELFF. The CDR3, as DNA: TGTGCCAGCTCACCGGACAGGCACTATGTCACCGGGGAGCTGTTTTTT.

This chain links TRBV6-1 with TRBJ2-5, with 10 bases aligning to TRBD2. Germline CDR1 MNHNS, CDR2 SASEGT. With 1 base clipped from V and 13 bases from J, the junction kept 3 bases outside the gene matches. CDR3 length: 12 amino acids. The CDR3 DNA sequence: TGTGCCAGCAGTGAAGTACTAGCGGGGCGGTACTTC. Translated, it gives CASSEVLAGRYF.

The gene calls are TRBV4-1 and TRBJ2-7, with unresolved D. The CDR3 is 14 residues long. V shed 3 bases and J shed 4 bases, with 13 bases lying between them. Germline V CDR1 and CDR2: MGHRA, YSYEKL. Written as DNA, the CDR3 is TGCGCCAGCAGCCAGGCGATGACTGGTTACGAGCAGTACTTC. It is translated as CASSQAMTGYEQYF.

The J gene is TRBJ2-5, the V gene TRBV9; 9 bases agree with TRBD2. This CDR3 has 14 amino acids. V lost 6 bases, J lost 5 bases, and 8 bases stayed unmatched. Germline V gene sequence: CDR1 SGDLS, CDR2 YYNGEE. CDR3 loop: CASNRIAGEETQYF. CDR3 in DNA: TGTGCCAGCAACAGGATAGCGGGAGAGGAGACCCAGTACTTC. The full variable domain, rest sourced from reference TRBV9 and TRBJ2-5, is DSGVTQTPKHLITATGQRVTLRCSPRSGDLSVYWYQQSLDQGLQFLIQYYNGEERAKGNILERFSAQQFPDLHSELNLSSLELGDSALYFCASNRIAGEETQYFGPGTRLLVL.

This clone was observed a handful of times. This chain connects TRBV11-2 to TRBJ1-3; 7 bases fit TRBD1. CDR1 SGHAT and CDR2 FQNNGV come from the germline V gene. V gave up 5 bases and J gave up 4 bases; unmatched junction bases: 14. The CDR3 runs to 17 residues. The CDR3 nucleotides are TGTGCCAGCAGCCCTAGGGGGCAGCCAGAAGCCGGAAACACCATATATTTT. Protein: CASSPRGQPEAGNTIYF.

This chain links TRBV9 with TRBJ1-1; maybe TRBD1 (5 bases). The CDR3 consists of 14 residues. Germline V gives CDR1 SGDLS, CDR2 YYNGEE. V dropped 2 bases and J dropped 2 bases, with 10 bases sitting between them. For the CDR3, the DNA is TGTGCCAGCAGCGTTACCGGGGGAAACACTGAAGCTTTCTTT. Its translation: CASSVTGGNTEAFF.

This sequence joins TRBV5-1 and TRBJ2-7; the D gene is possibly TRBD1 (6 bases). The CDR3 consists of 14 residues. V dropped 2 bases and J dropped 3 bases, with 12 bases sitting between them. Germline lookup yields CDR1 SGHRS and CDR2 YFSETQ. CDR3 sequence (DNA): TGCGCCAGCAGCTTACAGGGTCAAAACTACGAGCAGTACTTC. Its translation is CASSLQGQNYEQYF.

V usage is TRBV15 and J usage is TRBJ2-5; 10 nucleotides line up with TRBD2. V dropped 4 bases and J dropped 1; count of bases not matched to a gene: 6. This CDR3 comprises 16 residues. The V gene's germline CDR1 is LNHNV and CDR2 YYDKDF (reference sequence). CDR3 region: CATSNGLADIQETQYF. CDR3 DNA sequence: TGTGCCACCAGCAACGGACTAGCGGACATCCAAGAGACCCAGTACTTC.

V usage is TRBV11-3 and J usage is TRBJ2-3; D is ambiguous. The length of the CDR3 is 12 residues. The V and J ends lost 5 bases and 6 bases respectively, with 9 bases between them. Germline lookup yields CDR1 SGHNT and CDR2 YENEEA. The CDR3 DNA is TGTGCCAGCAGCCCAGCATGGGATACGCAGTATTTT. This gives the protein CASSPAWDTQYF.

V gene TRBV7-9 combines with J gene TRBJ2-1, with 7 positions matching TRBD2. This CDR3 has 16 residues. Germline CDR1 SEHNR, CDR2 FQNEAQ (reference sequence). Germline trimming cut 1 base from V and 8 bases from J; bases unmatched to any gene: 11. The CDR3 nucleotides read TGTGCCAGCAGCTTAGATTCTGGCGGGAGTCGGGATGAGCAGTTCTTC. Amino acid sequence: CASSLDSGGSRDEQFF.

The V and J genes are TRBV5-1 and TRBJ1-3, with 7 bases identical to TRBD1. J was trimmed by 3 bases and V by 3 bases; bases with no gene match: 9. This CDR3 contains 16 residues. The germline V gene encodes CDR1 SGHRS and CDR2 YFSETQ. CDR3 in DNA: TGCGCCAGCAGCTCCGGATTGGGACAGAGTGGAAACACCATATATTTT. It specifies CASSSGLGQSGNTIYF.